These T cell receptor beta chains were read from a single sample in a study of blood T cells in healthy people across ages. Via MiXCR, TCRdb re-called the 5' RACE reads, giving one row per CDR3 protein. The sample gives about a million distinct CDR3 sequences, roughly 52% of which show up once; roughly 12% is in the top ten. Sequenced: blood. The receptors here all came from a man between 25 and 39 years old in good health. Each CDR3 is given with its conserved first and last residue. A D gene is named only where the DNA matches it firmly. Only some rows state a clone size, as once, few, many or a class for expanded clones.

NA 15 NA TRBJ1-5 TRBV12-3/TRBV12-4 TGTGCCAGCAGTGGGCGGGGCAGGGAGGGACAGCCCCAGCATTTT CASSGRGREGQPQHF
TRBD1 16 NA TRBJ1-5 TRBV28 TGTGCCAGCATTCAAGCGGGACAGTATAGCAATCAGCCCCAGCATTTT CASIQAGQYSNQPQHF
TRBD2 18 many TRBJ2-1 TRBV7-2 TGTGCCAGCAGCCCGCGGGGGGGCGGGGTTATCTCCTACAATGAGCAGTTCTTC CASSPRGGGVISYNEQFF
NA 13 few TRBJ1-6 TRBV6-2/TRBV6-3 TGTGCCAGCAGACAGGGTTTGAATTCACCCCTCCACTTT CASRQGLNSPLHF
NA 13 few TRBJ1-6 TRBV27 TGTGCCAGCAGTTTTACCCTCGGTTCACCCCTCCACTTT CASSFTLGSPLHF
TRBD2 16 NA TRBJ2-7 TRBV11-2 TGTGCCAGCAGCTTCCGGACTAGCGGTTCCTCCTACGAGCAGTACTTC CASSFRTSGSSYEQYF
NA 12 few TRBJ1-5 TRBV21-1 TGTGCCAGCAGCAAAGATACCGGGACAGGGCATTTT CASSKDTGTGHF
NA 11 NA TRBJ2-7 TRBV6-2/TRBV6-3 TGTGCCAGCAGTTATTGGAATGAGCAGTACTTC CASSYWNEQYF
NA 15 NA TRBJ2-3 TRBV20-1 TGCAGTGCTAGAGCCCCCGGGGTTCGCACAGATACGCAGTATTTT CSARAPGVRTDTQYF
NA 13 NA TRBJ1-1 TRBV7-2 TGTGCCAGCAGTCGATCGGGGGGCACTGAAGCTTTCTTT CASSRSGGTEAFF
NA 16 NA TRBJ2-7 TRBV6-6 TGTGCCAGCAGTTACTCGCCACAGGGGAGGGCCTACGAGCAGTACTTC CASSYSPQGRAYEQYF
NA 13 many TRBJ2-1 TRBV19 TGTGCCAGTAGTATAGAGAAGGGACGTAGGCAGTTCTTC CASSIEKGRRQFF
NA 15 NA TRBJ1-4 TRBV25-1 TGTGCCAGCAGTGAACGGACACGGGTCGGTGAAAAACTGTTTTTT CASSERTRVGEKLFF
NA 15 NA TRBJ1-6 TRBV27 TGTGCCAGCACCACTAGCGGGGGAGGGAATTCACCCCTCCACTTT CASTTSGGGNSPLHF
NA 13 NA TRBJ2-7 TRBV27 TGTGCCAGCACCGGAGGTTTTCCCTACGAGCAGTACTTC CASTGGFPYEQYF
TRBD2 15 few TRBJ2-3 TRBV6-5 TGTGCCAGCAGGGACCTAGCGGCGGGCACAGATACGCAGTATTTT CASRDLAAGTDTQYF
NA 13 NA TRBJ2-5 TRBV6-6 TGTGCCGCACTAGCTCAGTTACCAGAGACCCAGTACTTC CAALAQLPETQYF
NA 17 NA TRBJ2-3 TRBV6-1 TGTGCCAGCAGTGTTAATTCCAGGCTAGCCCACACAGATACGCAGTATTTT CASSVNSRLAHTDTQYF
NA 13 few TRBJ2-7 TRBV6-5 TGTGCCAGCACCGGAGGATACCACTACGAGCAGTACTTC CASTGGYHYEQYF
NA 12 once TRBJ1-1 TRBV12-3/TRBV12-4 TGTGCCAGCAGGACGGACGCCCGAGGAGCTTTCTTT CASRTDARGAFF
NA 14 NA TRBJ2-1 TRBV5-1 TGCGCCAGCAGCCAGGGACAACTGGGGGATGAGCAGTTCTTC CASSQGQLGDEQFF
TRBD2 14 once TRBJ2-7 TRBV20-1 TGCAGTGCAACCCGGACTAGCGGACTTTTCGAGCAGTACTTC CSATRTSGLFEQYF
NA 15 NA TRBJ2-7 TRBV4-2 TGTGCCAGCAGCCAAGTGGGAAGTGGGGCCTACGAGCAGTACTTC CASSQVGSGAYEQYF
NA 11 NA TRBJ2-7 TRBV29-1 TGCAGCGTACTGGTCGCCTACGAGCAGTACTTC CSVLVAYEQYF
TRBD2 16 NA TRBJ2-7 TRBV6-1 TGTGCCAGCAGTATTATGATAGCGGGGGATACCTACGAGCAGTACTTC CASSIMIAGDTYEQYF
NA 14 few TRBJ2-4 TRBV12-3/TRBV12-4 TGTGCCAGCAGTGATGGAGGGGTAGATAACATTCAGTACTTC CASSDGGVDNIQYF
NA 13 NA TRBJ1-4 TRBV20-1 TGCAGTGCCAAGGGGACGGCGAATGAAAAACTGTTTTTT CSAKGTANEKLFF
TRBD2 14 NA TRBJ2-1 TRBV6-2/TRBV6-3 TGTGCCAGCAGCATCCGGGACTATTACAATGAGCAGTTCTTC CASSIRDYYNEQFF